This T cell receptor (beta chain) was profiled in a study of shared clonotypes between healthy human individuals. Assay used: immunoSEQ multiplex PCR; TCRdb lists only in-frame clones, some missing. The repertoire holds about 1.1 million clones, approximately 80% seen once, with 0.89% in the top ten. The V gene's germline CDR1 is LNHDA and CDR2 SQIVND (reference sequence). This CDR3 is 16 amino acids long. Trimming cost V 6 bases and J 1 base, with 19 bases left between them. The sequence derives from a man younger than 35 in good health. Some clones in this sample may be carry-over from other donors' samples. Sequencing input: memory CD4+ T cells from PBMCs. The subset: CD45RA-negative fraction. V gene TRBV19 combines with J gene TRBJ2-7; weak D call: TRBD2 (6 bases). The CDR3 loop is CASRRGTQGPSYEQYF. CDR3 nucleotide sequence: TGTGCCAGTAGACGGGGGACCCAGGGACCATCCTACGAGCAGTACTTC.